This note documents a single T cell receptor beta chain sequence. The antigen remains unidentified. Sequencing used immunoSEQ multiplex PCR; TCRdb keeps in-frame clones, though not all of them. Counted here are about 120,000 clones, around 90% occurring once; the ten biggest clones make up 1.5% to 1.7%. The source of the sample is a study of T cell responses to AZD1222 COVID-19 vaccine. On the study more broadly: Doses given second, at about 4 or about 12 weeks, were pooled. The study's findings and limits: The study identified only five to seven AZD1222 recipients as seropositive at baseline. Females made up more of the donors, who were largely white British, and clonal diversity may have come out too low. After two AZD1222 doses, spike-specific TCR breadth and depth rose versus day 0.

The CDR3 sequence is 15 residues long. V was trimmed by 0 bases and J by 10 bases, leaving 15 bases between them. Germline CDR1 and CDR2: SGHTA and FQGNSA. The chain couples TRBV7-2 to TRBJ2-2; D is unresolved. The clonotype comes from an adult in good health. Sequenced here: peripheral blood, sampled on day 0 of AZD1222 vaccination. CDR3 sequence: CASSLARTDGEELFF. CDR3 DNA: TGTGCCAGCAGCTTAGCACGGACCGATGGGGAGGAGCTGTTTTTT.